This T cell receptor beta chain derives from a study of blood T cell repertoires in COVID-19. Profiling relied on immunoSEQ multiplex PCR, and the TCRdb table lists in-frame clones only, not all of them. The table includes some 300,000 clones, just under 90% detected once. Germline-derived CDR1 and CDR2 are ENHRY and SYGVKD. The length of the CDR3 is 14 residues. V lost 5 bases and J lost 8; bases outside the gene matches: 8. The gene calls are TRBV10-3 and TRBJ1-2, with 10 bases aligning to TRBD1. Sequencing was performed on peripheral blood. The receptor was derived from a woman aged 25-40 years with COVID-19, enrolled during active disease. CDR3 DNA sequence: TGTGCCATCAGTCTCCGGGACAGGGGAGGAGGCTACACCTTC. Its translation: CAISLRDRGGGYTF.